A selection of T cell receptor beta chains follows, all from one sample in a study of beta chain features in type 1 diabetes. Assay used: immunoSEQ multiplex PCR; TCRdb lists only in-frame clones, some missing. The table records around 250,000 clones, less than 35% of them present only once. Material: central memory CD4+ T cells from blood. The source of these receptors is a man aged 30 to 45 in good health. The CDR3 runs from the conserved cysteine through the conserved F or W. The D gene is left open where the match is weak. Clone size is shown for a subset of rows, as once, few, many or a class of expanded clone.

few,-,TRBV29-1,TRBJ1-1,CSVEDPKNTEAFF,TGCAGCGTTGAAGATCCAAAGAACACTGAAGCTTTCTTT
-,-,TRBV5-6,TRBJ2-7,CASSLVDSYEQYF,TGTGCCAGCAGCTTGGTGGACTCCTACGAGCAGTACTTC
-,-,TRBV11-2,TRBJ1-6,CASSLAGMGSSPLHF,TGTGCCAGCAGCTTAGCGGGGATGGGAAGCTCACCCCTCCACTTT
-,-,TRBV5-1,TRBJ1-3,CASSSQGSGNTIYF,TGCGCCAGCAGCTCACAGGGTTCTGGAAACACCATATATTTT
-,TRBD2,TRBV14,TRBJ2-3,CASSQRTLAGGTDTQYF,TGTGCCAGCAGCCAAAGGACACTAGCGGGAGGGACAGATACGCAGTATTTT
-,-,TRBV7-9,TRBJ2-7,CASSQDMGPYEQYF,TGCGCCAGCAGCCAAGATATGGGACCCTACGAGCAGTACTTC
few,-,TRBV29-1,TRBJ1-2,CSVEMGNYGYTF,TGCAGCGTTGAGATGGGGAACTATGGCTACACCTTC
few,-,TRBV29-1,TRBJ1-2,CSVQEGEYGYTF,TGCAGCGTTCAGGAGGGGGAATATGGCTACACCTTC
few,-,TRBV2,TRBJ2-7,CASSAQRTFSYEQYF,TGTGCCAGCAGTGCGCAGCGAACCTTCTCCTACGAGCAGTACTTC
-,-,TRBV4-2,TRBJ2-5,CASSPGQGGETQYF,TGTGCCAGCAGCCCCGGACAGGGAGGGGAGACCCAGTACTTC
few,TRBD1,TRBV27,TRBJ2-1,CASSRDRDSYNEQFF,TGTGCCAGCAGTCGCGACAGGGACTCCTACAATGAGCAGTTCTTC
-,-,TRBV7-2,TRBJ2-5,CASSLEKAARFGETQYF,TGTGCCAGCAGCTTAGAGAAGGCCGCGCGTTTCGGAGAGACCCAGTACTTC
-,-,TRBV29-1,TRBJ1-4,CSAPLLGEKLFF,TGCAGCGCCCCCCTGTTGGGTGAAAAACTGTTTTTT
many,-,TRBV7-9,TRBJ1-2,CASSPREAAVGYTF,TGTGCCAGCAGCCCTAGGGAGGCGGCGGTTGGCTACACCTTC
-,-,TRBV7-2,TRBJ2-5,CASSRRGWGYQETQYF,TGTGCCAGCAGCAGAAGGGGCTGGGGGTACCAAGAGACCCAGTACTTC
few,-,TRBV29-1,TRBJ2-3,CSVEEGRGRGDTQYF,TGCAGCGTAGAGGAGGGACGGGGGCGCGGAGATACGCAGTATTTT
few,-,TRBV9,TRBJ1-1,CASSVGGRMNTEAFF,TGTGCCAGCAGCGTAGGAGGCAGAATGAACACTGAAGCTTTCTTT
-,-,TRBV5-6,TRBJ2-1,CASSPGRGHYNEQFF,TGTGCCAGCAGCCCAGGCCGAGGGCACTACAATGAGCAGTTCTTC
-,TRBD1,TRBV30,TRBJ1-2,CAWSASRGLGGYTF,TGTGCCTGGAGTGCATCCAGGGGGCTCGGCGGCTACACCTTC
-,-,TRBV1,TRBJ1-5,CTSSQGWDRDQPQHF,TGCACCAGCAGCCAAGGCTGGGACAGAGATCAGCCCCAGCATTTT
-,-,TRBV6-1,TRBJ1-6,CASSEAAVNSPLHF,TGTGCCAGCAGTGAAGCGGCAGTCAATTCACCCCTCCACTTT
-,-,TRBV12-2,TRBJ2-3,CASRRKDAPSSTDTQYF,TGTGCAAGTCGGCGAAAGGATGCGCCGTCTAGCACAGATACGCAGTATTTT
few,-,TRBV7-9,TRBJ2-1,CASRGRGSYNEQFF,TGTGCCAGCAGAGGACGGGGCTCCTACAATGAGCAGTTCTTC
-,-,TRBV6-6,TRBJ1-6,CASSDRQGLGSPLHF,TGTGCCAGCAGTGATCGGCAGGGGTTGGGGTCACCCCTCCACTTT
few,-,TRBV2,TRBJ2-7,CASSGTSEQYF,TGTGCCAGCAGTGGAACTAGCGAGCAGTACTTC
-,TRBD2,TRBV2,TRBJ2-7,CASGLAESSYEQYF,TGTGCCAGCGGTCTAGCGGAAAGCTCCTACGAGCAGTACTTC
-,-,TRBV6-6,TRBJ2-7,CASSYGSDYEQYF,TGTGCCAGCAGTTACGGGTCGGACTACGAGCAGTACTTC
few,-,TRBV30,TRBJ2-7,CAWSVKLYEQYF,TGTGCCTGGAGTGTAAAGCTCTACGAGCAGTACTTC
-,TRBD2,TRBV6-1,TRBJ2-1,CASSDKAGGGNEQFF,TGTGCCAGCAGTGATAAGGCGGGAGGGGGCAATGAGCAGTTCTTC
few,TRBD2,TRBV2,TRBJ2-1,CASSETSGRPYNEQFF,TGTGCCAGCAGTGAGACTAGCGGGAGACCCTACAATGAGCAGTTCTTC
few,TRBD1,TRBV6-5,TRBJ2-7,CASRGTGAYEQYF,TGTGCCAGCAGGGGGACAGGGGCCTACGAGCAGTACTTC
-,TRBD1,TRBV20-1,TRBJ2-7,CSSDRGLEQYF,TGCAGTTCCGACAGGGGCCTCGAGCAGTACTTC
-,TRBD2,TRBV10-3,TRBJ2-3,CAISAGTSGSDTQYF,TGTGCCATCAGCGCCGGGACTAGCGGCTCAGATACGCAGTATTTT
-,TRBD1,TRBV30,TRBJ2-1,CAWGRQGALSYNEQFF,TGTGCCTGGGGGAGACAGGGGGCTTTATCCTACAATGAGCAGTTCTTC
few,-,TRBV28,TRBJ1-5,CASRGGLLSNQPQHF,TGTGCCAGCAGGGGCGGACTACTTAGCAATCAGCCCCAGCATTTT
-,TRBD1,TRBV6-5,TRBJ2-7,CASKGQGPTYEQYF,TGTGCCAGCAAGGGACAGGGGCCCACCTACGAGCAGTACTTC
few,-,TRBV7-9,TRBJ2-7,CASSIPGGEYEQYF,TGTGCCAGCAGCATTCCCGGAGGGGAGTACGAGCAGTACTTC
few,-,TRBV25-1,TRBJ2-5,CASSEFGGSRQTQYF,TGTGCCAGCAGTGAATTTGGGGGATCGCGGCAGACCCAGTACTTC
-,-,TRBV5-6,TRBJ1-1,CASSFVDKNTEAFF,TGTGCCAGCAGCTTCGTAGACAAGAACACTGAAGCTTTCTTT
few,-,TRBV29-1,TRBJ2-1,CSAVGRDNEQFF,TGCAGCGCAGTCGGCAGGGACAATGAGCAGTTCTTC
few,-,TRBV30,TRBJ1-2,CAWTESGTAGGYTF,TGTGCCTGGACCGAATCCGGGACCGCAGGCGGCTACACCTTC
-,-,TRBV7-2,TRBJ2-7,CASSPIGATYEQYF,TGTGCCAGCAGCCCCATCGGGGCGACCTACGAGCAGTACTTC
-,-,TRBV18,TRBJ1-5,CASSPGAGVQPQHF,TGTGCCAGCTCACCCGGAGCAGGGGTTCAGCCCCAGCATTTT
few,-,TRBV5-6,TRBJ2-1,CASSLWTAYNEQFF,TGTGCCAGCAGCTTGTGGACAGCCTACAATGAGCAGTTCTTC
-,TRBD2,TRBV29-1,TRBJ2-3,CSVELAGTATQYF,TGCAGCGTTGAACTAGCGGGAACAGCTACGCAGTATTTT
-,-,TRBV6-5,TRBJ1-5,CASSGKGLGNQPQHF,TGTGCCAGCAGTGGGAAGGGTCTCGGCAATCAGCCCCAGCATTTT
-,-,TRBV2,TRBJ1-5,CASSESGGNQPQHF,TGTGCCAGCAGTGAATCCGGGGGCAATCAGCCCCAGCATTTT
few,-,TRBV25-1,TRBJ2-7,CASSPPGGRPLYEQYF,TGTGCCAGCAGTCCCCCCGGGGGGCGGCCCCTCTACGAGCAGTACTTC
-,-,TRBV30,TRBJ2-2,CAWSLRRGTAGELFF,TGTGCCTGGAGCCTCCGAAGAGGTACCGCCGGGGAGCTGTTTTTT
-,-,TRBV7-2,TRBJ2-7,CASSPGTGPFEQYF,TGTGCCAGCAGCCCCGGGACGGGGCCTTTCGAGCAGTACTTC
-,-,TRBV27,TRBJ2-7,CASSPPSSGDRRQYF,TGTGCCAGCAGTCCGCCTAGTAGTGGGGACCGGAGGCAGTACTTC
-,-,TRBV6-1,TRBJ1-1,CASRSGGRNTEAFF,TGTGCCAGCAGGAGCGGGGGGCGCAACACTGAAGCTTTCTTT
few,TRBD1,TRBV9,TRBJ2-3,CASSLRGQAGTDTQYF,TGTGCCAGCAGCCTTCGGGGACAGGCCGGCACAGATACGCAGTATTTT
few,-,TRBV19,TRBJ2-5,CASRQGSETQYF,TGTGCCAGTAGACAGGGTTCAGAGACCCAGTACTTC
-,-,TRBV9,TRBJ2-1,CASSVYGPQNEQFF,TGTGCCAGCAGCGTATACGGGCCACAAAATGAGCAGTTCTTC
-,-,TRBV2,TRBJ1-1,CASRKGVTEAFF,TGTGCCAGCAGGAAAGGCGTCACTGAAGCTTTCTTT
-,-,TRBV30,TRBJ1-1,CAWIRDSRTTEAFF,TGTGCCTGGATTCGCGACAGTCGTACCACTGAAGCTTTCTTT
once,-,TRBV7-2,TRBJ2-2,CASSRPQGGSGELFF,TGTGCCAGCAGCCGGCCGCAGGGCGGATCCGGGGAGCTGTTTTTT
-,-,TRBV2,TRBJ1-1,CASIREKTEAFF,TGTGCCAGCATCAGGGAGAAGACTGAAGCTTTCTTT
-,-,TRBV27,TRBJ2-3,CASSLSRTDTQYF,TGTGCCAGCAGTTTATCGCGGACAGATACGCAGTATTTT